This T cell receptor (beta chain) was recovered during a study of shared clonotypes between healthy human individuals. Study background: CD4 naive cells filled three plates per donor, CD4 memory three, CD8 naive two and CD8 memory one. Whole-study results and caveats: Clonotype sharing across four donors was observed for around 5% of naive CD4 clonotypes.

Points on this clone: What it recognizes is unknown.

Libraries were prepared by immunoSEQ multiplex PCR; TCRdb keeps only in-frame clonotypes and omits some of them. The sample shows approximately 350,000 clones, about 74% of them seen only once. Trimming left V 3 bases short and J 14 bases short, with 25 bases between. Germline values: CDR1 GTSNPN, CDR2 SVGIG (reference sequence). The CDR3 totals 15 residues. Sequenced: memory CD4+ T cells sorted from blood. Sample subset: CD45RA-negative fraction. This chain uses TRBV30 with TRBJ1-4, with D unclear. The source of this sequence is a man aged 30 to 45 in good health. The CDR3: CAWRQRDLPGRRLFF. In nucleotides, the CDR3 is TGTGCCTGGAGACAAAGAGACCTACCCGGGCGAAGGCTGTTTTTT.